These 19 T cell receptor beta chains share one sample of origin, sequenced in a study of shared clonotypes between healthy human individuals (dated by TCRdb to about 2020). Library construction relied on the immunoSEQ multiplex PCR assay. Here the immuneACCESS table is served through TCRdb, limited to in-frame sequences with V and J called. Missing clones are a known gap in these copies; in checked studies unresolved V genes cover under half, and the rest lacks a known reason. Recorded for this sample are about 1.5 million clones; approximately 98% of them occurred a single time. The top ten clones comprise around 0.45% of the sample. The sequenced material came from naive CD4+ T cells sorted from blood. This sample's cell subset or site label indicates: CD45RA+ positively selected. These receptors were collected from a young man in good health.

This clone was detected only once. The gene calls are TRBV6-1 and TRBJ2-1, with TRBD2 matching 9 bases. This CDR3 region has 15 residues. With 6 bases clipped from V and 0 bases from J, the junction kept 3 bases outside the gene matches. CDR1 MNHNS and CDR2 SASEGT come from the germline V gene. The CDR3: CASRRAGGSYNEQFF. CDR3 bases: TGTGCCAGCAGACGAGCGGGGGGCTCCTACAATGAGCAGTTCTTC.

V usage is TRBV29-1 and J usage is TRBJ1-2; D is uncertain. The germline V and J ends were trimmed by 4 bases and 5 bases, with 14 bases remaining between them. CDR1 is SQVTM and CDR2 is ANQGSEA in the germline V gene. CDR3 length equals 13 residues. In DNA, the CDR3 is TGCAGCGTTGGAGAGAGGGTGGAGTATGGCTACACCTTC. This gives the protein CSVGERVEYGYTF.

The genes are TRBV11-3 and TRBJ2-7; TRBD2 matches at 10 bases. V trimming: 5 bases; J trimming: 1 base; junction bases outside the gene matches: 5. There are 15 residues in the CDR3. The germline V gene has CDR1 SGHNT and CDR2 YENEEA. The CDR3 loop is CASSLPSGSSYEQYF. In nucleotides, the CDR3 is TGTGCCAGCAGCCTTCCTAGCGGGAGTTCCTACGAGCAGTACTTC.

This rearrangement joins TRBV14 to TRBJ2-6; the match to TRBD2 covers 9 bases. The J segment lost 4 bases and the V segment lost 0 bases, leaving 10 bases of the junction unmatched. The CDR3 is made up of 19 amino acids. Germline-derived CDR1 and CDR2 are SGHDN and FVKESK. In DNA form, the CDR3 reads TGTGCCAGCAGCCAAGATCCCAGCGGGGGGTCCAGAGGGGCCAACGTCCTGACTTTC. Residues: CASSQDPSGGSRGANVLTF.

Comments on this clone: Other DNA sequences in this specimen translate into the identical CDR3. The rearrangement joins TRBV6-5 to TRBJ2-7, with TRBD2 identical over 14 bases. Germline V lookup: CDR1 MNHEY, CDR2 SVGAGI. V gave up 8 bases and J gave up 4 bases; unmatched junction bases: 1. CDR3 length: 13 residues. CDR3 loop: CASRLAGGYEQYF. CDR3 in DNA: TGTGCCAGCCGACTAGCGGGAGGGTACGAGCAGTACTTC.

V is TRBV7-9 and J is TRBJ2-7; 9 bases are shared with TRBD1. The CDR3 contains 15 residues. Germline CDR1 is SEHNR and CDR2 is FQNEAQ (reference sequence). J gave up 2 bases and V 5 bases, and 7 bases lay outside the gene matches. CDR3 sequence: CASSPWDRVPYEQYF. The CDR3 nucleotides are TGTGCCAGCAGCCCATGGGACAGGGTTCCCTACGAGCAGTACTTC.

A word on this clone: The sample carries other DNA sequences with the same CDR3. The chain combines TRBV5-4 with TRBJ2-5, with a possible D match to TRBD2 (5 bases). Trimming took 4 bases from V and 1 from J, leaving 8 bases between them. Germline V CDR1 and CDR2: SGHNT, YYREEE (reference sequence). This CDR3 is built from 13 residues. This CDR3 is CASSGGGQETQYF. CDR3 bases: TGTGCCAGCAGCGGCGGAGGCCAAGAGACCCAGTACTTC.

The genes are TRBV5-6 and TRBJ2-7; D not certain. The CDR3 contains 14 residues. The V end was cut by 4 bases, the J end by 4 bases, with 15 bases between. Per germline, CDR1 SGHDT and CDR2 YYEEEE. Here the CDR3 reads CASSQNGGSYEQYF. The CDR3 DNA is TGTGCCAGCAGCCAGAATGGTGGATCTTACGAGCAGTACTTC.

Concerning this clone: This CDR3 is also generated by other DNA sequences in the sample. This chain connects TRBV5-1 to TRBJ1-1; D ambiguous. Germline V CDR1 and CDR2: SGHRS, YFSETQ. Trimming pared 3 bases from V and 2 bases from J, leaving 8 bases between. The CDR3 runs to 13 residues. CDR3 sequence reads: CASSSSPNTEAFF. CDR3 nucleotide sequence: TGCGCCAGCAGCTCCTCCCCCAACACTGAAGCTTTCTTT.

The chain recombines TRBV19 with TRBJ2-3; 11 nucleotides line up with TRBD1. The CDR3 loop spans 15 amino acids. CDR1 is LNHDA, CDR2 SQIVND, per germline (reference sequence). V gave up 3 bases and J gave up 8 bases; unmatched junction bases: 7. The CDR3: CASSIPDRGHGTQYF. In nucleotides, the CDR3 is TGTGCCAGTAGTATCCCGGACAGGGGGCATGGTACGCAGTATTTT.

The J gene is TRBJ2-7, the V gene TRBV5-3, with D tentatively TRBD2 (5 bases). TRBV5-3 is annotated as an ORF whose role is uncertain. The CDR3 runs to 14 residues. Trimming stripped 2 bases from V and 0 bases from J, with 9 bases between. DNA of the CDR3: TGTGCCAGAAGCTTTAGGAGGAGCTCCTACGAGCAGTACTTC. Translated, it gives CARSFRRSSYEQYF.

The V call is TRBV29-1, the J call TRBJ2-1; D is uncertain. Trimming took 6 bases from V and 2 from J, leaving 8 bases between them. Germline CDR1 reads SQVTM; CDR2 reads ANQGSEA. The CDR3 totals 12 residues. The CDR3 bases are TGCAGCGTGGGCGGAACCTACAATGAGCAGTTCTTC. Amino acid sequence: CSVGGTYNEQFF.

Comment on this clone: Different DNA sequences within this sample yield the same CDR3. The chain links TRBV5-4 to TRBJ2-5; tentative D call: TRBD2 (7 bases). V was cut by 4 bases and J by 3 bases, with 13 bases left in between. Germline assignment: CDR1 SGHNT and CDR2 YYREEE (reference sequence). The CDR3 length is 14 residues. The CDR3 sequence: CASSLGGGEETQYF. As DNA, the CDR3 is TGTGCCAGCAGCCTGGGGGGGGGCGAAGAGACCCAGTACTTC.

In this sample, this clone turned up once. The sample has other DNA sequences that encode this CDR3 too. The rearrangement uses TRBV5-1 and TRBJ1-1; D gene ambiguous. Germline values: CDR1 SGHRS, CDR2 YFSETQ. This CDR3 has 14 residues. V was shortened by 4 bases and J by 0 bases, with 10 bases between the two germline ends. The CDR3 DNA reads as TGCGCCAGCAGCCAGCAAGGGTTGAACACTGAAGCTTTCTTT. Translation: CASSQQGLNTEAFF.

The genes are TRBV27 and TRBJ1-3; TRBD1 might be the D (5 bases). The germline V and J ends were trimmed by 2 bases and 2 bases, with 10 bases remaining between them. Germline V CDR1 and CDR2: MNHEY, SMNVEV (reference sequence). The CDR3 is made up of 15 amino acids. This CDR3 reads CASSLTGRAGNTIYF. The CDR3 nucleotides read TGTGCCAGCAGTTTAACGGGGCGCGCTGGAAACACCATATATTTT.

The CDR3 region has the DNA TGTGCCATCAGTGAGGCCCTTTCCGGGACTAGCGGGAGAAAGGCCGGGGAGCTGTTTTTT. Translated, it gives CAISEALSGTSGRKAGELFF. The chain couples TRBV10-3 to TRBJ2-2; 14 bases map to TRBD2. This CDR3 comprises 20 residues. CDR1 ENHRY and CDR2 SYGVKD come from the germline V gene. The J segment lost 6 bases and the V segment lost 2 bases, leaving 14 bases of the junction unmatched.

On this clone: The junction departs from germline at one end; a sequencing error may be responsible. This chain uses TRBV7-9 with TRBJ2-3, with D possibly matching TRBD2 (6 bases). Germline V gives CDR1 SEHNR, CDR2 FQNEAQ (reference sequence). The CDR3 is 11 residues long. CDR3 residues: CAFGGTLDQAF. For the CDR3, the DNA is TGTGCCTTCGGTGGGACTCTCGATCAGGCGTTT.

V is TRBV19 and J is TRBJ1-3; no reliable D call. Germline loops: CDR1 LNHDA, CDR2 SQIVND (reference sequence). V lost 3 bases, J lost 1 base, and 10 bases lay in between. The CDR3 contains 15 residues. CDR3 DNA: TGTGCCAGTAGTATCGACCCGTTATCTGGAAACACCATATATTTT. This codes for CASSIDPLSGNTIYF.

The genes are TRBV29-1 and TRBJ2-3; TRBD2 matches at 12 bases. The V and J ends lost 6 bases and 2 bases, in that order; junction bases with no gene match: 6. The CDR3 has 15 residues. In germline, CDR1 is SQVTM, CDR2 ANQGSEA. Here the CDR3 DNA reads TGCAGCGTAATACTAGCGGGAGGTCCCACAGATACGCAGTATTTT. This encodes CSVILAGGPTDTQYF.